A single sample gave rise to the 22 T cell receptor beta chains below, sequenced in a study of regulatory T cells in long-lasting Graves disease. Sample time point: newly diagnosed GD, antithyroid drugs for less than 3 months. From PBMCs, RNA was extracted and then used to make the TCR library. Arm-PCR with iRepertoire HTBI primers amplified the CDR3 regions for these TCR beta libraries. In TCRdb, the multiplex PCR reads were re-called with MiXCR into one record per CDR3 protein. Of around 470,000 distinct CDR3 sequences listed, around 15% are singletons. Another study also made use of these data, one on T cells in Graves' hyperthyroidism and ophthalmopathy.

Material: peripheral blood mononuclear cells (PBMCs), obtained at new diagnosis, from a patient treated with antithyroid drugs. The receptors shown here come from a woman aged 45-60 years with Graves disease.

Ten or more counts support this clonotype. J is TRBJ2-5 and V is TRBV6-9; possible D gene TRBD1, 5 bases. The CDR3 runs to 15 residues. CDR1 MNHGY and CDR2 SVAAGI come from the germline V gene. V gave up 3 bases and J gave up 5 bases, with 16 bases separating them. CDR3 sequence (DNA): TGTGCCAGCAGTTACTCAATGGGGCGGTGGGAGACCCAGTACTTC. This sequence encodes CASSYSMGRWETQYF.

This clonotype was detected many times. The J gene is TRBJ2-7, the V gene TRBV2, with 8 bases that match TRBD1. Germline V gene lookup returns CDR1 SNHLY and CDR2 FYNNEI. This CDR3 has 13 residues. V was pared by 4 bases and J by 5 bases, with 4 bases of the junction left unmatched. DNA for the CDR3: TGTGCCAGCAGTGGACAGGGGCGGCACGAGCAGTACTTC. Its protein is CASSGQGRHEQYF.

This clonotype was seen ten or more times. J is TRBJ2-1 and V is TRBV3-1, with no clear D. This CDR3 spans 11 amino acids. The V end lost 3 bases, the J end lost 9 bases, and 6 bases lay between the germline ends. CDR1 is LGHDT, CDR2 YNNKEL, per germline (reference sequence). Here the CDR3 DNA reads TGTGCCAGCAGCCACAGCCTTGAGCAGTTCTTC. It translates to CASSHSLEQFF.

This clonotype was detected many times. The V gene is TRBV2, the J gene TRBJ1-6; D remains ambiguous. The CDR3 has 16 residues. V lost 1 base to trimming and J lost 6 bases, with 13 bases between them. The germline V gene has CDR1 SNHLY and CDR2 FYNNEI. The CDR3 is CASSEEVVGGNSPLHF. In DNA form, the CDR3 reads TGTGCCAGCAGTGAAGAGGTGGTAGGAGGTAATTCACCCCTCCACTTT.

There are a few counts of this clonotype. The genes are TRBV12-3 or TRBV12-4 and TRBJ2-2; TRBD2 matches 13 bases. V lost 6 bases and J lost 4; bases outside the gene matches: 11. The CDR3 runs 18 residues. This CDR3 reads CASSRTSGGRGRTGELFF. The CDR3 DNA follows: TGTGCCAGCAGCAGGACTAGCGGGGGAAGGGGTCGCACCGGGGAGCTGTTTTTT.

This clonotype was seen at least ten times. This chain links TRBV12-3 or TRBV12-4 with TRBJ2-3; D is ambiguous. V lost 1 base to trimming and J lost 1 base, with 9 bases between them. The CDR3 is 15 residues long. Written as DNA, the CDR3 is TGTGCCAGCAGTTTAGAAGACATGGGCACAGATACGCAGTATTTT. Translated, it gives CASSLEDMGTDTQYF.

This clonotype came up a few times. This sequence joins TRBV27 and TRBJ1-4, with D perhaps matching TRBD1 (5 bases). CDR3 length equals 19 residues. Germline-derived CDR1 and CDR2 are MNHEY and SMNVEV (reference sequence). Trimming took off 4 bases at V and 0 bases at J, with 21 bases between the two ends. The CDR3 nucleotides read TGTGCCAGCAGTTCGAGAAAGGGGATATGGGGTGCAACTAATGAAAAACTGTTTTTT. It yields the protein CASSSRKGIWGATNEKLFF.

This rearrangement joins TRBV20-1 to TRBJ2-2; 8 nucleotides align to TRBD1. This CDR3 is built from 15 residues. With 0 bases clipped from V and 5 bases from J, the junction kept 5 bases outside the gene matches. Germline V gene sequence: CDR1 DFQATT, CDR2 SNEGSKA (reference sequence). The CDR3 bases are TGCAGTGCTAGAGAAGACAGGGGATATACCGGGGAGCTGTTTTTT. Amino acids: CSAREDRGYTGELFF.

At least ten counts were recorded for this clonotype. This chain joins TRBV28 and TRBJ2-3; the D call may be TRBD1 or TRBD2 (6 bases each). The V gene lost 7 bases and the J gene lost 2 bases, with 13 bases spanning the gap. Germline CDR1 MDHEN, CDR2 SYDVKM. This CDR3 region has 14 residues. In DNA form, the CDR3 reads TGTGCCAGCACCAAGGGGGACTTCACAGATACGCAGTATTTT. This encodes CASTKGDFTDTQYF.

This clonotype was detected a few times. The rearrangement links TRBV4-2 to TRBJ2-5, with D tentatively TRBD1 (6 bases). The CDR3 is 17 residues long. CDR1 is LGHNA, CDR2 YNFKEQ, per germline. Trimming took off 1 base at V and 5 bases at J, with 20 bases between the two ends. The CDR3, as DNA: TGTGCCAGCAGCCAAGCCACCCTCGACAGGATTAGGGAGACCCAGTACTTC. As protein: CASSQATLDRIRETQYF.

At least ten counts were recorded for this clonotype. The rearrangement uses TRBV28 and TRBJ2-7; tentatively, D is TRBD2 (5 bases). This CDR3 is 15 amino acids long. The V end lost 5 bases, the J end lost 0 bases, and 14 bases lay between the germline ends. Germline CDR1 MDHEN, CDR2 SYDVKM. CDR3 sequence: CASSPPGTHSYEQYF. The CDR3, as DNA: TGTGCCAGCAGTCCCCCGGGAACTCACTCCTACGAGCAGTACTTC. Full variable domain (outside the CDR3, taken from reference TRBV28 and TRBJ2-7): DVKVTQSSRYLVKRTGEKVFLECVQDMDHENMFWYRQDPGLGLRLIYFSYDVKMKEKGDIPEGYSVSREKKERFSLILESASTNQTSMYLCASSPPGTHSYEQYFGPGTRLTVT.

This clonotype has a count of ten or more. The chain couples TRBV20-1 to TRBJ2-5; 9 nucleotides match TRBD2. The trim removed 4 bases at V and 2 bases at J, leaving 8 bases unmatched. This CDR3 spans 15 amino acids. Looked up from germline, CDR1 is DFQATT and CDR2 is SNEGSKA (reference sequence). This chain's CDR3 is CSATKAGGPQETQYF. Here the CDR3 DNA reads TGCAGTGCTACGAAAGCGGGAGGCCCACAAGAGACCCAGTACTTC.

This clonotype appeared many times. This chain connects TRBV12-3 or TRBV12-4 to TRBJ1-1, with 7 nucleotides matching TRBD1. V gave up 5 bases and J gave up 1 base; unmatched junction bases: 4. CDR3 length equals 14 residues. The CDR3 protein is CASSRTGRNTEAFF. For the CDR3, the DNA is TGTGCCAGCAGTAGGACAGGCCGGAACACTGAAGCTTTCTTT.

This clonotype was detected ten times or more. The J gene is TRBJ2-7, the V gene TRBV11-2, with D unclear. The CDR3 loop spans 15 amino acids. The germline gives CDR1 SGHAT, CDR2 FQNNGV. V was trimmed by 0 bases and J by 4 bases, leaving 13 bases between them. CDR3 nucleotide sequence: TGTGCCAGCAGCTTAGACCCCGGGCCCTCATACGAGCAGTACTTC. Amino acid sequence: CASSLDPGPSYEQYF.

This clonotype occurred many times. The V gene is TRBV7-9, the J gene TRBJ2-7; perhaps TRBD2 as D (5 bases). The V end lost 4 bases, the J end lost 3 bases, and 10 bases lay between the germline ends. CDR1 is SEHNR and CDR2 is FQNEAQ in the germline V gene (reference sequence). This CDR3 spans 13 amino acids. CDR3 DNA sequence: TGTGCCAGCAGCTCTAGCTCAAACTACGAGCAGTACTTC. It codes for CASSSSSNYEQYF.

This clonotype showed up many times. The chain recombines TRBV11-2 with TRBJ2-3, with TRBD2 matching 7 bases. In germline, CDR1 is SGHAT, CDR2 FQNNGV. This CDR3 region has 17 residues. The junction had 7 bases not matched to a gene; V was cut back by 0 bases and J by 1 base. This chain's CDR3 is CASSLDAAGVGTDTQYF. The CDR3 region has the DNA TGTGCCAGCAGCTTAGATGCGGCGGGAGTCGGCACAGATACGCAGTATTTT.

The V call is TRBV6-1, the J call TRBJ2-1; maybe TRBD2 (6 bases). Trimming took off 2 bases at V and 5 bases at J, with 10 bases between the two ends. Per germline, CDR1 MNHNS and CDR2 SASEGT. The CDR3 totals 14 residues. CDR3 DNA: TGTGCCAGCAGTGAATGGGCGGGGAACAATGAGCAGTTCTTC. Residues: CASSEWAGNNEQFF.

This clonotype showed up just a few times. The CDR3 DNA sequence: TGTGCCAGTAAGAAGGAAAACTATGGCTACACCTTC. This gives the protein CASKKENYGYTF. The V gene is TRBV19, the J gene TRBJ1-2, with D uncertain. The CDR3 sequence is 12 residues long. CDR1 is LNHDA and CDR2 is SQIVND in the germline V gene (reference sequence). The V and J ends lost 7 bases and 2 bases respectively, with 8 bases between them.

This clonotype has ten or more counts. The chain combines TRBV6-1 with TRBJ2-7, with a possible D match to TRBD1 (5 bases). This CDR3 is 14 amino acids long. CDR1 and CDR2 from the germline V gene are MNHNS and SASEGT. Trimming left V 9 bases short and J 0 bases short, with 15 bases between. The CDR3 loop is CASSIQGSSYEQYF. In DNA, the CDR3 is TGTGCCAGTAGCATCCAGGGTTCCTCCTACGAGCAGTACTTC.

This clonotype has at least ten counts. The chain joins TRBV18 to TRBJ2-1; 11 bases fit TRBD2. The germline V gene encodes CDR1 KGHSH and CDR2 LQKENI. This CDR3 is 16 amino acids long. V lost 2 bases and J lost 8; bases outside the gene matches: 8. The CDR3 reads CASSPLVAGGTHEQFF. In DNA form, the CDR3 reads TGTGCCAGCTCACCATTGGTAGCGGGAGGGACTCATGAGCAGTTCTTC.

This clonotype showed up many times. The rearrangement links TRBV10-3 to TRBJ2-1; 9 nucleotides align to TRBD2. V trimming: 10 bases; J trimming: 0 bases; junction bases outside the gene matches: 22. The V gene's germline CDR1 is ENHRY and CDR2 SYGVKD. CDR3 size: 20 residues. In nucleotides, the CDR3 is TGTGCCACGATGCCTTCCTCGAGGCTAGCGGGACAAAGCTCCTACAATGAGCAGTTCTTC. It is translated as CATMPSSRLAGQSSYNEQFF.

This clonotype has a count of ten or more. This chain connects TRBV5-1 to TRBJ2-7; D gene ambiguous. There are 14 residues in the CDR3. Germline values: CDR1 SGHRS, CDR2 YFSETQ. Trimming pared 4 bases from V and 5 bases from J, leaving 16 bases between. CDR3 residues: CASSGEVAPHEQYF. CDR3 in DNA: TGCGCCAGCAGCGGGGAAGTAGCCCCCCACGAGCAGTACTTC.